The source of this T cell receptor beta chain is a study of shared clonotypes between healthy human individuals. Study-wide context: CD8 memory received one plate per donor, CD8 naive two, CD4 memory three and CD4 naive three.

Sequencing was performed with immunoSEQ multiplex PCR; in TCRdb, only in-frame clones are kept and a portion is missing. In the table there are 2 million to 3 million clones, around nine tenths of which are singletons. The study, taken as a whole, reports: Depth of sequencing was expected to influence donor clonotype sharing.

Trimming removed 2 bases from V and 6 bases from J; junction bases left unmatched: 8. The CDR3 runs 15 residues. CDR1 is SEHNR, CDR2 FQNEAQ, per germline (reference sequence). Regarding this clone: What it recognizes is unknown.

Sequencing was done on a sample of naive CD4+ T cells sorted from blood. Subset meaning: CD45RA+ positively selected. The origin of this receptor is a young man in good health. The chain recombines TRBV7-9 with TRBJ2-7; 9 bases fit TRBD2. CDR3 loop: CASSLIAGGPSEQYF. Written as DNA, the CDR3 is TGTGCCAGCAGCTTAATTGCGGGAGGGCCCTCCGAGCAGTACTTC.